This TCR beta chain was profiled in a study of beta chain features in type 1 diabetes. General study results and limits: People with Type 1 diabetes carried modestly yet significantly shorter TCRB CDR3s in all four CD4+ subsets.

This CDR3 has 16 amino acids. Regarding this clone: The antigen is unknown.

As every portion of the isolated RNA was reverse transcribed, the sequencing read expressed TCRB transcripts. This table comes from immunoSEQ multiplex PCR, and its TCRdb copy is limited to in-frame clones, with some not included. Seen here are about 660,000 clones, 11% to 15% observed once, and the top ten hold nearly 0.04%. The V call is TRBV21-1, the J call TRBJ2-1. TRBV21-1 is noted as a pseudogene. Material: naive CD4+ T cells from blood. This TCR was recovered from a man between 18 and 29 years old with type 1 diabetes. DNA for the CDR3: TGTGCCAGCAGCCGCCCTGAGGCAGCGTGTAGGGATGAGCAGTTCTTC. It is translated as CASSRPEAACRDEQFF.